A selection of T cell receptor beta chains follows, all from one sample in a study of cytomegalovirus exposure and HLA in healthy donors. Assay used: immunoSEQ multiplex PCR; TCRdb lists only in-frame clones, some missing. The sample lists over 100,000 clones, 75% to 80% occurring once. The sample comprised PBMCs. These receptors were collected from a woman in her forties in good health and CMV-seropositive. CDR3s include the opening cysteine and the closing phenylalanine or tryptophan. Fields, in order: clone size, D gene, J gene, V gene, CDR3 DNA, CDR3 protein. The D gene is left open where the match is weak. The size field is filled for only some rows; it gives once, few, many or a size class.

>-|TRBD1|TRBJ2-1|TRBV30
TGTGCCTGGAGGGGGAGGGACAGGGGCCATGAGCAGTTCTTC
CAWRGRDRGHEQFF
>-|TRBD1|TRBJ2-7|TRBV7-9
TGTGCCAGCAGCTTCCGACAGGGGGCGAACGAGCAGTACTTC
CASSFRQGANEQYF
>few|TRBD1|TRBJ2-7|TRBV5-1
TGCGCCAGCAGCTTCCTAACAGGGGGCGGCTACGAGCAGTACTTC
CASSFLTGGGYEQYF
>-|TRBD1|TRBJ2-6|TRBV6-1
TGTGCCAGCAGTGAGGACAGGTTCAGCTCTGGGGCCAACGTCCTGACTTTC
CASSEDRFSSGANVLTF
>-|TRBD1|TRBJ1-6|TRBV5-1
TGCGCCAGCAGCTTGCGGACAGGGGGCGATTCACCCCTCCACTTT
CASSLRTGGDSPLHF
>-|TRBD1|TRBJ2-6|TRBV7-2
TGTGCCAGCAGTGGAGACAGGGCCGGGGCCAACGTCCTGACTTTC
CASSGDRAGANVLTF
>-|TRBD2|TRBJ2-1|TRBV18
TGTGCCAGCTCACCAGCGGGGGAAAAGCAGTTCTTC
CASSPAGEKQFF
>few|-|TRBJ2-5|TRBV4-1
TGCGCCAGCAGCCAATCCGGTAGCGAGACCCAGTACTTC
CASSQSGSETQYF
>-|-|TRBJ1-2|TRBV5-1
TGCGCCAGCAGCTTGGGCCAGAACTATGGCTACACCTTC
CASSLGQNYGYTF
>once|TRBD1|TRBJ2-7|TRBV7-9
TGTGCCAGCTCCCTAGGTGGACAGGGAGGCGAGCAGTACTTC
CASSLGGQGGEQYF
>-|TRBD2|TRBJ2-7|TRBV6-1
TGTGCCAGCAGTGACGGCGGGACTACATCCTACGAGCAGTACTTC
CASSDGGTTSYEQYF
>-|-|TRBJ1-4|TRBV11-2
TGTGCCAGCAGCTTACGGATCGGGGAAAAACTGTTTTTT
CASSLRIGEKLFF
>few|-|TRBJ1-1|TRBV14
TGTGCCAGCAGCCAAGATGCGTGGGCACCTCGAGGGACTGAAGCTTTCTTT
CASSQDAWAPRGTEAFF
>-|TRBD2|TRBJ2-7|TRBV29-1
TGCAGCGGTAGCGGGGGGGACTACGAGCAGTACTTC
CSGSGGDYEQYF
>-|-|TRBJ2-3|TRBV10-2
TGCGCCAGCAGGCAGGGCAACACAGATACGCAGTATTTT
CASRQGNTDTQYF
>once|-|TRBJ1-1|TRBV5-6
TGTGCCAGCAGCTTTGGCAGGGTCTCATCTGAAGCTTTCTTT
CASSFGRVSSEAFF
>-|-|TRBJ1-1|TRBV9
TGTGCCAGCAGCGTAGCTCCGGTAATGAACACTGAAGCTTTCTTT
CASSVAPVMNTEAFF
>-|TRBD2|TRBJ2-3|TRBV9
TGTGCCAGCAGCGTAGCGGGGGGGTGGTCAGATACGCAGTATTTT
CASSVAGGWSDTQYF
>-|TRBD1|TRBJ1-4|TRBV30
TGTGCCTGGAGTTTCTGGACAGGGGACTATGAAAAACTGTTTTTT
CAWSFWTGDYEKLFF
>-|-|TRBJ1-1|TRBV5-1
TGCGCCAGCAGCTCCTTGGGAGGGAACACTGAAGCTTTCTTT
CASSSLGGNTEAFF
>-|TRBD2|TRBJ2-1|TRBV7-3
TGTGCCAGCAGCTTGGGACTAGCGGGGCGGAGCTCCTACAATGAGCAGTTCTTC
CASSLGLAGRSSYNEQFF
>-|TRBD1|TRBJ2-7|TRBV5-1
TGCGCCAGCAGCTCCCGACAGGGAGTCGAGCAGTACTTC
CASSSRQGVEQYF
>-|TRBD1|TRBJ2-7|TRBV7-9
TGTGCCAGCAGCCCGACAGGGTCCTACGAGCAGTACTTC
CASSPTGSYEQYF
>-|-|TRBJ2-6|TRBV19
TGTGCCAGTAGTTATTCAGCGGTGTCTGGGGCCAACGTCCTGACTTTC
CASSYSAVSGANVLTF
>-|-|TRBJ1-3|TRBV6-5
TGTGCCAGCAGTATCGCCGCGTTAACTGGAAACACCATATATTTT
CASSIAALTGNTIYF
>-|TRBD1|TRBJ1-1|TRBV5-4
TGTGCCAGCAGCTTGACAGGGGGCGGGACTGAAGCTTTCTTT
CASSLTGGGTEAFF
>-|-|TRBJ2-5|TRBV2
TGTGCCAGCAGAGTCGATGCGGCCAAGACCCAGTACTTC
CASRVDAAKTQYF
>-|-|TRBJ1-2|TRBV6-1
TGTGCCAGCAGTGAATATAGAGGGAGCGCGACTAACTATGGCTACACCTTC
CASSEYRGSATNYGYTF
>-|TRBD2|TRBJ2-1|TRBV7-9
TGTGCCAGCACTTCCGGGGGGGCGGACAATGAGCAGTTCTTC
CASTSGGADNEQFF
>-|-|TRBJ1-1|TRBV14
TGTGCCAGCAGCCAATATGGAGGGTGGTACACTGAAGCTTTCTTT
CASSQYGGWYTEAFF
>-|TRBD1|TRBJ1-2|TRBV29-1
TGCAGCGTTTACCCAGGGGGCCTCCAAAACTATGGCTACACCTTC
CSVYPGGLQNYGYTF
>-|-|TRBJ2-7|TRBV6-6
TGTGCCAGCAGGACAGCCTACGAGCAGTACTTC
CASRTAYEQYF
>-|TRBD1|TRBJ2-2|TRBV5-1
TGCGCCAGCAGCTTCCGGGACAGGGCCACCGGGGAGCTGTTTTTT
CASSFRDRATGELFF
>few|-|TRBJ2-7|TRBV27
TGTGCCAGCGTTCGGTTAGGCGGGTACGAGCAGTACTTC
CASVRLGGYEQYF
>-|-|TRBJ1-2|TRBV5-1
TGCGCCAGCAGCCCGGCGCCAGGGAACGGCTACACCTTC
CASSPAPGNGYTF
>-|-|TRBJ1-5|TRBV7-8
TGTGCCAGCAGCTTAGGGGGACAAGGCGTAGGTTCCCAGCATTTT
CASSLGGQGVGSQHF
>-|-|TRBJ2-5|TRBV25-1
TGTGCCAGCAGTTTGTCCGGGGGTGGAGAGACCCAGTACTTC
CASSLSGGGETQYF
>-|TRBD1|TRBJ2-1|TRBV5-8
TGTGCCAGCAGCTCCTGGGACAGGGGTGAGGAGCAGTTCTTC
CASSSWDRGEEQFF
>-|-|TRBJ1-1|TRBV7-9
TGTGCCAGCAGCTCCCGGGTTTTTACCACTGAAGCTTTCTTT
CASSSRVFTTEAFF
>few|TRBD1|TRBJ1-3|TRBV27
TGTGCCAGCAGGGCGCGAGACAGGGGTTCTGGAAACACCATATATTTT
CASRARDRGSGNTIYF
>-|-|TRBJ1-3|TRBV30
TGTGCCTGGACCGGCTCTGGAAACACCATATATTTT
CAWTGSGNTIYF
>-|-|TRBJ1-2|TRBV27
TGTGCCAGCAGTTTATCGCCCAGCAGAGGAGGCTACACCTTC
CASSLSPSRGGYTF
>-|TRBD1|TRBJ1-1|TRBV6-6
TGTGCCAGCAGGGGGGCAGGGGGCGATAACACTGAAGCTTTCTTT
CASRGAGGDNTEAFF
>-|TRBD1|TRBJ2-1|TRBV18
TGTGCCAGCTCACCAACGGTACAGGGGGGAAATGAGCAGTTCTTC
CASSPTVQGGNEQFF
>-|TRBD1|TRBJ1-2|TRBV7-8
TGTGCCAGCAGCTTCAGACCGGGACAGCTAAACTATGGCTACACCTTC
CASSFRPGQLNYGYTF
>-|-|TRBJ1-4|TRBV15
TGTGCCACCAGCACCTACAGTGCAACTAATGAAAAACTGTTTTTT
CATSTYSATNEKLFF
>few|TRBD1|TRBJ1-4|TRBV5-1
TGCGCCAGCAGCTTCTTACGGCCGGGACAGGGGGTCGAAAAACTGTTTTTT
CASSFLRPGQGVEKLFF
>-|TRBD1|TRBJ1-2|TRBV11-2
TGTGCCAGCAGCGTAGACAGGGATGGCTACACCTTC
CASSVDRDGYTF
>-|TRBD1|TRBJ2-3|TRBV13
TGTGCCAGCAGCTCTAAGGACAGGTTAACTAGCACAGATACGCAGTATTTT
CASSSKDRLTSTDTQYF
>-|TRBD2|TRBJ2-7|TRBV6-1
TGTGCCAGCAGTCCCGGGGGGGCCCGGTCCTACGAGCAGTACTTC
CASSPGGARSYEQYF
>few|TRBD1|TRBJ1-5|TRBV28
TGTGCCAGCAGGTGGACAGGGGGGGATCAGCCCCAGCATTTT
CASRWTGGDQPQHF
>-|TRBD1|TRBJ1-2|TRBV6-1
TGTGCCAGCAGGACAGGGGTGGGGTATGGCTACACCTTC
CASRTGVGYGYTF
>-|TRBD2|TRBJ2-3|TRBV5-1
TGCGCCAGCAGCTTGGTCGCGGGGGGTGGCACAGATACGCAGTATTTT
CASSLVAGGGTDTQYF
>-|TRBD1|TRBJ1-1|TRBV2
TGTGCCAGCAGGGATAGACAGGGGGGAAACACTGAAGCTTTCTTT
CASRDRQGGNTEAFF
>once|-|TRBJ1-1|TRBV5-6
TGTGCCAGCAGCTCGCTCGGGAGGGGCCTGGGGAACACTGAAGCTTTCTTT
CASSSLGRGLGNTEAFF